Given below is one TCR beta chain in context. Its cognate antigen is unknown. The sample holds other DNA sequences that translate to the same CDR3. This sample was included in a study of cytomegalovirus exposure and HLA in healthy donors. This CDR3 is 15 amino acids long. V was pared by 4 bases and J by 5 bases, with 2 bases of the junction left unmatched. Germline lookup yields CDR1 SGHRS and CDR2 YFSETQ. With 60 Vbeta and 13 Jbeta primers, the PCR was carried out. Clones were sequenced by immunoSEQ multiplex PCR, and TCRdb holds only the in-frame ones, with some missing. The profile shows 150,000 to 200,000 clones, 77% of them singletons. General study results and limits: When analyzed later, a missense DCLRE1C variant was found to be linked to TCR beta V- and J-gene trimming. In a later analysis, TCR association rates varied by HLA locus: DRB1 most, HLA-C fewest.

This clonotype was obtained from a woman between 35 and 50 years old in good health and CMV-seropositive. V usage is TRBV5-1 and J usage is TRBJ2-3; 15 bases fit TRBD2. Material: PBMCs. The CDR3 nucleotides are TGCGCCAGCAGCCCGGGACTAGCGGGGGGAGATACGCAGTATTTT. Protein: CASSPGLAGGDTQYF.